This is a list of T cell receptor beta chains from one sample in a study of blood T cells in healthy people across ages. TCRdb fed the 5' RACE reads into MiXCR, producing one record per CDR3 protein. The sample lists more than 800,000 distinct CDR3 sequences; around 28% were seen once. Material: blood. These receptors were collected from an elderly woman in good health. Each CDR3 is given with its conserved first and last residue. The order of the fields is clone size, J gene, D gene, V gene, CDR3 length, CDR3 protein, CDR3 DNA. The D gene is left open where the match is weak. Clone size appears in some rows only: once, few, many, or a class for an expanded clone.

size: many
J: TRBJ2-5
D: .
V: TRBV30
length: 16
CDR3: CAWSKGFGGTGETQYF
DNA: TGTGCCTGGAGTAAGGGGTTTGGGGGAACTGGAGAGACCCAGTACTTC

size: few
J: TRBJ1-5
D: .
V: TRBV20-1
length: 14
CDR3: CSARSGNSNQPQHF
DNA: TGCAGTGCTAGATCAGGGAATAGCAATCAGCCCCAGCATTTT

size: many
J: TRBJ1-1
D: .
V: TRBV24-1
length: 13
CDR3: CATSTETNTEAFF
DNA: TGTGCCACCAGCACAGAAACGAACACTGAAGCTTTCTTT

size: many
J: TRBJ2-3
D: TRBD1
V: TRBV14
length: 15
CDR3: CASSQGQGSTDTQYF
DNA: TGTGCCAGCAGCCAAGGACAGGGCAGCACAGATACGCAGTATTTT

size: once
J: TRBJ2-7
D: .
V: TRBV7-2
length: 15
CDR3: CASSFSGTYSYEQYF
DNA: TGTGCCAGCAGCTTCTCCGGGACCTACTCGTACGAGCAGTACTTC

size: many
J: TRBJ2-5
D: .
V: TRBV10-3
length: 13
CDR3: CAISPGQRETQYF
DNA: TGTGCCATCAGTCCAGGACAGAGAGAGACCCAGTACTTC

size: many
J: TRBJ2-3
D: .
V: TRBV29-1
length: 12
CDR3: CSVSSTTDTQYF
DNA: TGCAGCGTTTCTTCCACCACAGATACGCAGTATTTT

size: many
J: TRBJ2-1
D: TRBD1
V: TRBV13
length: 16
CDR3: CASSSSRDRVYNEQFF
DNA: TGTGCCAGCAGCTCATCCCGGGACAGGGTCTACAATGAGCAGTTCTTC

size: few
J: TRBJ2-5
D: .
V: TRBV7-6
length: 13
CDR3: CASSRFGPGPQYF
DNA: TGTGCCAGCAGCCGCTTTGGGCCCGGGCCCCAGTACTTC

size: .
J: TRBJ1-1
D: TRBD1
V: TRBV12-5
length: 16
CDR3: CASGSWGQALNTEAFF
DNA: TGTGCTAGTGGTTCCTGGGGACAGGCGCTGAACACTGAAGCTTTCTTT

size: .
J: TRBJ2-1
D: .
V: TRBV7-9
length: 12
CDR3: CASSLDSGEQFF
DNA: TGTGCCAGCAGCTTAGATTCGGGGGAGCAGTTCTTC

size: .
J: TRBJ1-4
D: TRBD1
V: TRBV7-7
length: 15
CDR3: CASSPGTGGLEKLFF
DNA: TGTGCCAGCAGCCCGGGGACAGGGGGCTTGGAAAAACTGTTTTTT

size: .
J: TRBJ1-5
D: .
V: TRBV2
length: 14
CDR3: CASRGDGENQPQHF
DNA: TGTGCCAGCAGGGGGGACGGGGAAAATCAGCCCCAGCATTTT

size: .
J: TRBJ1-6
D: .
V: TRBV5-1
length: 13
CDR3: CASKAGSNSPLHF
DNA: TGCGCCAGCAAGGCGGGCAGTAATTCACCCCTCCACTTT

size: .
J: TRBJ2-5
D: TRBD2
V: TRBV3-1
length: 16
CDR3: CASSQGLGGALETQYF
DNA: TGTGCCAGCAGCCAAGGTCTCGGGGGGGCCCTGGAGACCCAGTACTTC

size: many
J: TRBJ2-7
D: .
V: TRBV9
length: 15
CDR3: CASSAEDTPYYEQYF
DNA: TGTGCCAGCAGCGCCGAGGACACACCATACTACGAGCAGTACTTC

size: .
J: TRBJ1-5
D: .
V: TRBV20-1
length: 15
CDR3: CSARDEALSLQPQHF
DNA: TGCAGTGCTAGAGATGAGGCACTCTCTCTACAGCCCCAGCATTTT

size: few
J: TRBJ1-1
D: .
V: TRBV10-3
length: 17
CDR3: CAISESPRQGKNTEAFF
DNA: TGTGCCATCAGTGAATCTCCCCGTCAGGGGAAGAACACTGAAGCTTTCTTT

size: .
J: TRBJ1-5
D: .
V: TRBV7-9
length: 12
CDR3: CASNEGNQPQHF
DNA: TGTGCCAGCAACGAGGGTAATCAGCCCCAGCATTTT

size: .
J: TRBJ2-2
D: .
V: TRBV10-3
length: 15
CDR3: CAISESPNHTGELFF
DNA: TGTGCCATCAGTGAGTCTCCAAACCACACCGGGGAGCTGTTTTTT

size: .
J: TRBJ2-7
D: .
V: TRBV6-2/TRBV6-3
length: 15
CDR3: CASSSEVHTSYEQYF
DNA: TGTGCCAGCAGTAGTGAGGTGCATACCTCCTACGAGCAGTACTTC

size: .
J: TRBJ1-5
D: .
V: TRBV2
length: 11
CDR3: CASSAGEAQHF
DNA: TGTGCCAGCAGTGCCGGTGAAGCCCAGCATTTT

size: .
J: TRBJ1-2
D: .
V: TRBV20-1
length: 15
CDR3: CSARDRTGPNYGYTF
DNA: TGCAGTGCTAGAGATCGCACAGGGCCTAACTATGGCTACACCTTC

size: .
J: TRBJ1-5
D: TRBD1
V: TRBV10-2
length: 18
CDR3: CASSEQGTGFFKNQPQHF
DNA: TGCGCCAGCAGTGAGCAGGGGACAGGGTTTTTTAAGAATCAGCCCCAGCATTTT

size: few
J: TRBJ1-4
D: TRBD1
V: TRBV3-1
length: 14
CDR3: CASSQRQGGEKLFF
DNA: TGTGCCAGCAGCCAGAGACAGGGGGGTGAAAAACTGTTTTTT

size: .
J: TRBJ1-5
D: TRBD1
V: TRBV19
length: 15
CDR3: CASSDRDRVVQPQHF
DNA: TGTGCCAGTAGCGACCGGGACAGGGTAGTGCAGCCCCAGCATTTT

size: many
J: TRBJ2-1
D: .
V: TRBV6-2/TRBV6-3
length: 13
CDR3: CASSLDFRQVQFF
DNA: TGTGCCAGCAGTCTCGATTTCCGACAGGTGCAGTTCTTC

size: .
J: TRBJ2-3
D: TRBD2
V: TRBV12-3/TRBV12-4
length: 17
CDR3: CASGFPQRGGSTDTQYF
DNA: TGTGCCAGCGGTTTCCCCCAGCGGGGGGGAAGCACAGATACGCAGTATTTT

size: .
J: TRBJ1-2
D: TRBD1
V: TRBV7-2
length: 14
CDR3: CASSLLRTGVGYTF
DNA: TGTGCCAGCAGCTTACTGCGGACAGGGGTTGGCTACACCTTC

size: many
J: TRBJ2-7
D: TRBD1
V: TRBV2
length: 14
CDR3: CASTGGRGAYEQYF
DNA: TGTGCCAGCACAGGGGGCCGCGGGGCCTACGAGCAGTACTTC

size: .
J: TRBJ2-5
D: .
V: TRBV14
length: 13
CDR3: CASSYRLEETQYF
DNA: TGTGCCAGCAGTTATCGGCTCGAAGAGACCCAGTACTTC

size: many
J: TRBJ2-5
D: .
V: TRBV7-9
length: 14
CDR3: CASSPRQARETQYF
DNA: TGTGCCAGCAGCCCCAGACAGGCAAGGGAGACCCAGTACTTC

size: .
J: TRBJ2-1
D: .
V: TRBV6-2/TRBV6-3
length: 15
CDR3: CASRSTGASYNEQFF
DNA: TGTGCCAGCAGGTCGACGGGTGCTTCCTACAATGAGCAGTTCTTC

size: .
J: TRBJ1-1
D: .
V: TRBV11-2
length: 13
CDR3: CASSKWEGTEAFF
DNA: TGTGCCAGCAGCAAGTGGGAGGGCACTGAAGCTTTCTTT

size: .
J: TRBJ1-1
D: TRBD1
V: TRBV20-1
length: 13
CDR3: CSADGTANTEAFF
DNA: TGCAGTGCCGACGGGACAGCGAACACTGAAGCTTTCTTT